The entry below describes one T cell receptor (beta chain). Antigen: not known. This specimen belongs to a study of blood T cells in healthy people across ages. Study-wide findings and caveats: The fall in TCR beta diversity per million T cells was roughly linear with age. More naive CD4+ cells and higher diversity were found in long-lived than in aged donors.

The sample, 7.5 to 10 milliliters of peripheral blood, was drawn from each donor. After removal of 8 bases from V and 2 bases from J, the junction contained 3 bases not matched to a gene. This CDR3 region has 13 residues. The second PCR ran about 6 to 11 cycles with a sample-barcoded 5' primer and J-beta primers. Via MiXCR, TCRdb re-called the 5' RACE reads, giving one row per CDR3 protein. Of around 800,000 distinct CDR3 sequences listed, roughly 44% are singletons. The chain carries TRBV12-3 or TRBV12-4 and TRBJ2-3, with 8 bases that match TRBD1. Sequenced sample: blood. This sequence originates from a man aged 60 to 75 in good health. CDR3 sequence: CASGGQVTDTQYF. The CDR3 DNA sequence: TGTGCCAGCGGGGGACAGGTCACAGATACGCAGTATTTT.